The 8 T cell receptor beta chains reported below all come from one sample, sequenced in a study of T cells in Graves' hyperthyroidism and ophthalmopathy. Researchers amplified the TCR beta CDR3 regions from RNA transcripts. The HTBI primer set served for first-round RT-PCR of the TCR CDR3. TCRdb called the multiplex PCR reads again in MiXCR, with one record for every CDR3 protein. The repertoire holds around 250,000 distinct CDR3 sequences, with about 15% as singletons. The sample comprised blood. All receptors come from a young woman with Graves' ophthalmopathy.

The J gene is TRBJ2-1, the V gene TRBV10-3; TRBD2 aligns across 12 bases. V gave up 10 bases and J gave up 4 bases; unmatched junction bases: 11. The CDR3 covers 16 residues. Germline V gene data show CDR1 as ENHRY and CDR2 as SYGVKD. The CDR3 loop is CATEPLAGGWYNEQFF. Here the CDR3 DNA reads TGTGCCACCGAACCCCTAGCGGGAGGGTGGTACAATGAGCAGTTCTTC.

This clonotype has a count of ten or more. The chain's CDR3 is CASSRTGLAGVRETQYF. In DNA, the CDR3 is TGTGCCAGCAGCCGCACGGGACTAGCGGGAGTCAGGGAGACCCAGTACTTC. The chain combines TRBV11-3 with TRBJ2-5; TRBD2 agrees at 14 bases. This CDR3 is 17 amino acids long. Trimming at V came to 5 bases and at J to 5 bases, leaving 10 bases not matched to a gene. CDR1 is SGHNT, CDR2 YENEEA, per germline.

This clonotype was counted at least ten times. The rearrangement links TRBV7-2 to TRBJ2-3, with D possibly being TRBD1 (6 bases). Per germline, CDR1 SGHTA and CDR2 FQGNSA. Trimming took 4 bases from V and 0 from J, leaving 11 bases between them. The CDR3 is made up of 15 amino acids. CDR3 DNA sequence: TGTGCCAGCAGCTCAGGACAGCCGAGCACAGATACGCAGTATTTT. Encoded protein: CASSSGQPSTDTQYF.

This clonotype appeared a single time. This likely comes from a read error, as the CDR3 has no conserved phenylalanine or tryptophan at its end. V usage is TRBV30 and J usage is TRBJ1-6; a possible D gene is TRBD1 (5 bases). V dropped 4 bases and J dropped 2 bases, with 21 bases sitting between them. This CDR3 is 18 amino acids long. Looked up from germline, CDR1 is GTSNPN and CDR2 is SVGIG (reference sequence). CDR3 loop: CAWNYGPRTTPYNSPLHL. DNA for the CDR3: TGTGCCTGGAACTACGGACCGAGGACAACACCCTATAATTCACCCCTCCACCTT.

This clonotype was recorded a few times. One base away lies a much larger clone, so this may be a sequencing read error. As the CDR3 is not closed by the conserved phenylalanine or tryptophan, this likely results from a read error. The rearrangement links TRBV30 to TRBJ2-5; D unresolved. V dropped 0 bases and J dropped 4 bases, with 6 bases sitting between them. The CDR3 spans 12 residues. CDR1 is GTSNPN, CDR2 SVGIG, per germline (reference sequence). CDR3 coding DNA: TGTGCCTGGAGTGTCTTCGGAGAGACCCAGTACCTC. It is translated as CAWSVFGETQYL.

The CDR3 DNA sequence: TGCGCCAGCAGCGAAGGGGTGGGGGCTGAAAAGCCCCAGCATTTT. Protein sequence: CASSEGVGAEKPQHF. The chain has TRBV4-1 and TRBJ1-5, with a tentative D call TRBD1 (6 bases). Deletions cut 5 bases from V and 8 bases from J, with 19 bases between. Germline values: CDR1 MGHRA, CDR2 YSYEKL. The CDR3 runs to 15 residues.

This clonotype occurred many times. The chain has TRBV10-3 and TRBJ2-1, with 10 bases lining up with TRBD2. The ends lost 4 bases at V and 5 bases at J; junction bases unmatched: 2. This CDR3 region has 14 residues. Germline lookup yields CDR1 ENHRY and CDR2 SYGVKD. In DNA form, the CDR3 reads TGTGCCATCAGTGGGACTAGCGGCAACAATGAGCAGTTCTTC. Translated: CAISGTSGNNEQFF.

As DNA, the CDR3 is TGTGCCAGCAGCATGGGGACAGGGAAAGGAGGGGAAGAGACCCAGTACTTC. Its protein is CASSMGTGKGGEETQYF. The chain couples TRBV7-9 to TRBJ2-5; 9 bases map to TRBD1. Germline V lookup: CDR1 SEHNR, CDR2 FQNEAQ (reference sequence). The CDR3 loop spans 17 amino acids. J gave up 3 bases and V 5 bases, and 13 bases lay outside the gene matches.